This T cell receptor beta chain stems from a study of blood T cell repertoires in COVID-19. Measured with immunoSEQ multiplex PCR; TCRdb has only the in-frame clones, and not every one. The data contain approximately 270,000 clones, roughly 89% of them singletons. J lost 3 bases, V lost 5 bases, and 8 bases had no gene match. Germline CDR1 is PRHDT and CDR2 is FYEKMQ (reference sequence). The CDR3 contains 16 residues. The sequence was collected from a woman in her sixties or seventies who had recovered from COVID-19. The sequenced sample was PBMCs or T cells enriched from blood (not recorded which). V is TRBV13 and J is TRBJ1-5, with 9 bases fitting TRBD1. CDR3 sequence reads: CASSAGQGRDNQPQHF. The DNA of the CDR3 is TGTGCCAGCAGCGCCGGACAGGGGAGGGACAATCAGCCCCAGCATTTT.